The present entry profiles one TCR beta chain with its context. These data are taken from a study of OX40 agonist ivuxolimab in advanced cancers. Study at large: Participants, 80% to 90% male, averaged around 64 years of age, ranging from roughly 23 to 90. The eligibility criteria allowed prior anti-PD-1, anti-PD-L1 or anti-CTLA-4 therapy, and around 40% had some.

Some clones are missing from TCRdb's copy, which holds only in-frame ones; the method was immunoSEQ multiplex PCR. The sample includes about 28,000 clones, about 80% of them seen just once. V lost 1 base to trimming and J lost 5 bases; unmatched junction nucleotides: 8. Germline V gene lookup returns CDR1 SNHLY and CDR2 FYNNEI. The CDR3 covers 16 residues. Sequenced material: CD4+ or CD8+ T cells sorted from blood, taken in a trial of the OX40 agonist ivuxolimab. This TCR was recovered from an adult with an advanced solid tumor such as melanoma, head and neck, liver or kidney cancer. This rearrangement joins TRBV2 to TRBJ1-5, with 7 bases fitting TRBD1. The CDR3 region has the DNA TGTGCCAGCAGTGAAGGGGGGGACAGTTACTATCAGCCCCAGCATTTT. Protein product: CASSEGGDSYYQPQHF.